Included here is one T cell receptor beta chain sequence, with context. The clone's antigen remains unknown. Qualities for individual bases were not recorded, and no much larger clone is one base off. These data belong to a study of T cell changes during pregnancy in multiple sclerosis (dated 2019 in TCRdb). For context, the study as a whole: In women with multiple sclerosis, the researchers looked at how the T cell repertoire shifted as pregnancy progressed.

V was cut back by 3 bases and J by 6 bases, leaving a gap of 11 bases between them. Via the germline V gene, CDR1 is SGHNT and CDR2 YENEEA. The CDR3 numbers 13 residues from cysteine through phenylalanine. Only the CDR3 DNA stays, 39 bases, in frame from base 1. Library generation was performed with the immunoSEQ multiplex PCR assay. What TCRdb holds here is the immuneACCESS table cut down to in-frame rearrangements. Part of the clones is not present; checked against another copy, under half of the missing clones reflect an unresolved V gene, and the others are unexplained. The sample table holds 40,000 to 55,000 clones, of which more than 85% were seen once. The ten top clones hold about 3.1% of the sample.

This sequence uses TRBV11-3 and TRBJ1-1, with the D gene not clear enough to name. This receptor was taken from a female donor with multiple sclerosis, enrolled in a pregnancy study. Material: CD8+ T cells from peripheral blood mononuclear cells, obtained in the second trimester of pregnancy. Here the CDR3 is given as CASSFERYSEAFF. The nucleotides are TGTGCCAGCAGCTTCGAGAGGTACTCTGAAGCTTTCTTT.